This T cell receptor beta chain comes out of a study of T-cell reconstitution after alpha-beta-depleted transplantation in children. The library targeted TCRbeta and was prepared with unique molecular identifiers. TCRdb fed the PCR reads into MiXCR, producing one record per CDR3 protein. The sample has a few hundred thousand distinct CDR3 sequences, over 20% seen once; the top ten hold 35% to 40%. To note about this clonotype: The antigen remains undetermined.

Study-wide results and caveats: Several patients had high TCRbeta diversity at day 60; it came from surviving recipient T cells and thymic progenitors.

Germline CDR1 is SEHNR and CDR2 is FQNEAQ (reference sequence). The CDR3 is made up of 13 amino acids. The ends were cut back, 2 bases at V and 7 bases at J, with 11 bases in the middle. The gene calls are TRBV7-9 and TRBJ1-1, with a possible D match to TRBD1 (6 bases). This sequence originates from a boy under two years old with Wiskott-Aldrich syndrome, due to receive a stem cell transplant. Sequencing was performed on PBMCs, taken before TCRalphabeta/CD19-depleted stem cell transplant. The CDR3 region has the DNA TGTGCCAGCAGCTTAAGGGAGGACAGTGAAGCTTTCTTT. This translates into CASSLREDSEAFF.